These 8 T cell receptor beta chains share one sample of origin, sequenced in a study of blood T cells in healthy people across ages (dated by TCRdb to the mid-2010s). Library preparation used 5' RACE. The sample was run on an Illumina HiSeq 2500. A second roughly 6 to 12 cycle PCR used a sample-barcoded 5' primer and a J-beta primer mix. Using fastp trimming at Q25 and MiXCR clonotype assembly, TCRdb reanalyzed the public sequencing data and kept in-frame beta chains. Records with the same CDR3 protein are collapsed into one entry carrying the most frequent genes and DNA. The sample profile shows about 680,000 distinct CDR3 sequences; approximately 49% of them were found once. In total, the top ten clones hold roughly a third of the sample. Material for sequencing was blood. The origin of the receptors is an older woman in good health.

This clonotype was seen only a few times. The V gene is TRBV7-9, the J gene TRBJ2-3; D is uncertain. V was pared by 1 base and J by 2 bases, with 10 bases between. Germline CDR1 SEHNR, CDR2 FQNEAQ (reference sequence). The CDR3 sequence is 15 residues long. This CDR3 reads CASSLEAVNTDTQYF. The CDR3 bases are TGTGCCAGCAGCTTAGAGGCGGTTAACACAGATACGCAGTATTTT.

This clonotype was seen only a few times. V is TRBV29-1 and J is TRBJ1-4; no clear D gene. The CDR3 consists of 13 residues. Looked up from germline, CDR1 is SQVTM and CDR2 is ANQGSEA. V was cut by 6 bases and J by 7 bases, with 15 bases left in between. The CDR3 region is CSVIIGGGEKLFF. In DNA, the CDR3 is TGCAGCGTAATAATCGGAGGTGGTGAAAAACTGTTTTTT.

The V and J genes are TRBV11-1 and TRBJ2-1; D gene unclear. V lost 6 bases and J lost 4, with 13 bases in between. The CDR3 is 14 residues long. The germline V gene has CDR1 SGHAT and CDR2 FQDESV (reference sequence). CDR3 loop: CASSPLRGYNEQFF. The CDR3 nucleotides are TGTGCCAGCAGTCCTCTCCGTGGGTACAATGAGCAGTTCTTC.

This clonotype was detected only a few times. The chain uses TRBV24-1 and TRBJ2-1; D remains unclear. CDR1 is KGHDR, CDR2 SFDVKD, per germline. V shed 9 bases and J shed 7 bases, with 9 bases lying between them. The CDR3 extends over 11 amino acids. CDR3: CATERANEQFF. The CDR3 coding sequence is TGTGCCACCGAAAGAGCGAATGAGCAGTTCTTC.

There are a few counts of this clonotype. This chain connects TRBV29-1 to TRBJ2-7; D could derive from TRBD1 or TRBD2 (5 bases each). V was trimmed by 7 bases and J by 5 bases, leaving 15 bases between them. This CDR3 contains 12 residues. The V gene's germline CDR1 is SQVTM and CDR2 ANQGSEA. CDR3 region: CSAGRVINEQYF. CDR3 DNA sequence: TGCAGCGCAGGGCGGGTTATCAACGAGCAGTACTTC.

The chain combines TRBV25-1 with TRBJ2-7; 16 bases line up with TRBD2. The CDR3 spans 18 residues. Germline values: CDR1 MGHDK, CDR2 SYGVNS. V shed 5 bases, J shed 0 bases, and the junction held 7 bases outside the gene matches. CDR3 protein: CASSPGLAGGPHSYEQYF. CDR3 sequence (DNA): TGTGCCAGCAGTCCGGGACTAGCGGGAGGGCCGCACTCCTACGAGCAGTACTTC.

As for this clonotype: Germline and junction disagree at one end, which may indicate a read error. The chain uses TRBV12-3 or TRBV12-4 and TRBJ2-4, with D unresolved. The end of the DNA is better explained by TRBJ2-7, so the J call may be wrong. The CDR3 runs to 11 residues. CDR3 coding DNA: TGTGTCAGCAGTTCCTATTACGAGCAGTACTTC. Its translation is CVSSSYYEQYF.

V usage is TRBV20-1 and J usage is TRBJ2-1; the D is unclear. The CDR3 length is 13 residues. Between the trimmed V and J ends, which lost 3 bases and 3 bases, there was a span of 9 bases. The germline CDR1 and CDR2 sequences are DFQATT and SNEGSKA (reference sequence). As DNA, the CDR3 is TGCAGTGCTAGGGGGTCTAACTACAATGAGCAGTTCTTC. It specifies CSARGSNYNEQFF.